The clone carrying this T cell receptor beta chain was picked up a small number of times. The V gene's germline CDR1 is SGHTA and CDR2 FQGTGA. The CDR3 spans 15 residues. V was pared by 3 bases and J by 1 base, with 4 bases of the junction left unmatched. Time point described: patch test 1, 2 weeks after DPC sensitization. Noted treatment: therapeutic diphenylcyclopropenone sensitization with weekly scalp DPC. This sample is part of a study of human T cells and chemical hapten exposure. TCRdb ran MiXCR on the RACE reads and lists one entry per CDR3 protein. Of tens of thousands of distinct CDR3 sequences listed, approximately 29% were seen once; the top ten hold 8.9%.

This sequence was found in a man in his forties with alopecia areata. Some clones in this sample may be carry-over from other donors' samples. The specimen comprised whole blood, sampled in connection with sensitization to the hapten diphenylcyclopropenone (DPC). The chain combines TRBV7-3 with TRBJ2-7; 9 nucleotides align to TRBD1. CDR3 DNA: TGTGCCAGCAGCTTGGTAGGGACAGGGTCCTACGAGCAGTACTTC. Its protein product is CASSLVGTGSYEQYF.